This TCR beta chain was identified during a study of shared clonotypes between healthy human individuals. The naive CD8 population came from CD45RO-negative cells selected for CCR7, without terminally differentiated effector memory CD45RA+ cells. Nashville, Tennessee was home to all donors, who were Caucasian adults. Germline V gives CDR1 SEHNR, CDR2 FQNEAQ (reference sequence). V was clipped by 4 bases and J by 0 bases; unmatched bases: 15. The CDR3 runs 19 residues. Original methodology: ImmunoSEQ yielded junction-only sequences lacking quality scores, so filtering differed. Some clones are missing from TCRdb's copy, which holds only in-frame ones; the method was immunoSEQ multiplex PCR. D and trimming come from the DNA, and the V and J calls and clone size come from that table. The data contain about 2 million clones, approximately 94% of them singletons.

Material for sequencing was naive CD8+ T cells sorted from blood. J is TRBJ2-7 and V is TRBV7-9; 10 bases line up with TRBD2. The source is a man aged 18 to 30 in good health. The CDR3 sequence: CASSSSPGLAGVASYEQYF. DNA for the CDR3: TGTGCCAGCAGCTCCTCCCCTGGGCTAGCGGGGGTCGCCTCCTACGAGCAGTACTTC. The variable domain in full, completed from reference TRBV7-9 and TRBJ2-7, reads DTGVSQNPRHKITKRGQNVTFRCDPISEHNRLYWYRQTLGQGPEFLTYFQNEAQLEKSRLLSDRFSAERPKGSFSTLEIQRTEQGDSAMYLCASSSSPGLAGVASYEQYFGPGTRLTVT.